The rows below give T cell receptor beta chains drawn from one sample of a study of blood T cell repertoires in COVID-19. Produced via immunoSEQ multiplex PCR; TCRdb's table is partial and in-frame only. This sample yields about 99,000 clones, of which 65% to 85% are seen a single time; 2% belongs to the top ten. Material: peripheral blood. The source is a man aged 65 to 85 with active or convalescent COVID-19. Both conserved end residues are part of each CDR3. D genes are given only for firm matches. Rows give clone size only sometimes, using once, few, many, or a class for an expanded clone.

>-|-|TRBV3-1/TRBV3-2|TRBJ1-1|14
CASSQGHSNTEAFF
TGTGCCAGCAGCCAAGGCCACTCGAACACTGAAGCTTTCTTT
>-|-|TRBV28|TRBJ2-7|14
CASRQQGGSYEQYF
TGTGCCAGCAGACAACAGGGCGGTTCCTACGAGCAGTACTTC
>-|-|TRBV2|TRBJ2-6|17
CASSEEAGRSGANVLTF
TGTGCCAGCAGTGAAGAGGCAGGGCGCTCTGGGGCCAACGTCCTGACTTTC
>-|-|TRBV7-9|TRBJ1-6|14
CASSPGGGNSPLHF
TGTGCCAGCAGCCCCGGGGGTGGGAATTCACCCCTCCACTTT
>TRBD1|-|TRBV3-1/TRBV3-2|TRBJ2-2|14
CASRTGDGTGELFF
TGTGCCAGCAGGACAGGGGACGGCACCGGGGAGCTGTTTTTT
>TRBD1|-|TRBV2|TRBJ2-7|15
CASRTGQGGPYEQYF
TGTGCCAGCAGAACGGGACAGGGGGGCCCCTACGAGCAGTACTTC
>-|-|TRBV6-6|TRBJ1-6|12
CASSTSNSPLHF
TGTGCCAGCAGCACATCTAATTCACCCCTCCACTTT
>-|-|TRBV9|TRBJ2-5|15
CASSVVGQAIETQYF
TGTGCCAGCAGCGTAGTAGGTCAGGCGATCGAAACCCAGTACTTC
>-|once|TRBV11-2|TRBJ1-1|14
CASSLARGGTEAFF
TGTGCCAGCAGCTTAGCGCGGGGTGGGACTGAAGCTTTCTTT
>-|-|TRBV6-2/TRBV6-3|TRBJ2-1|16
CASSHQQFLGEDEQFF
TGTGCCAGCAGTCACCAGCAGTTTCTAGGAGAGGATGAGCAGTTCTTC
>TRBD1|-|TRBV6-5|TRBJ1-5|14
CASQMGQQNQPQHF
TGTGCCAGCCAGATGGGACAGCAGAATCAGCCCCAGCATTTT
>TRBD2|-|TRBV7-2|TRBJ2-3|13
CAASGGPSDTQYF
TGTGCCGCGAGCGGGGGGCCTTCAGATACGCAGTATTTT
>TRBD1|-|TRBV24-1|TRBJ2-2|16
CATSDPGQGAGGELFF
TGTGCCACCAGTGACCCGGGACAGGGGGCCGGTGGGGAGCTGTTTTTT
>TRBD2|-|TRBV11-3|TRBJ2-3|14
CASSLVGSGGPQYF
TGTGCCAGCAGCTTAGTGGGGAGCGGGGGACCCCAGTATTTT
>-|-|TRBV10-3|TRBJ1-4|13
CAISESREEKLFF
TGTGCCATCAGTGAATCCCGGGAAGAAAAACTGTTTTTT
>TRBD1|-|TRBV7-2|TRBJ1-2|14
CASSTRQGSYGYTF
TGTGCCAGCAGCACCCGACAGGGGAGCTATGGCTACACCTTC
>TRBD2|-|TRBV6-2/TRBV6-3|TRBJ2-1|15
CASSYGLAGANEQFF
TGTGCCAGCAGTTACGGCCTAGCGGGGGCCAATGAGCAGTTCTTC
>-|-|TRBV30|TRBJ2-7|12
CAWRQGSYEQYF
TGTGCCTGGAGACAGGGTAGCTACGAGCAGTACTTC
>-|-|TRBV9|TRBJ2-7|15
CASSVEGGRAYEQYF
TGTGCCAGCAGCGTAGAGGGGGGGAGAGCCTACGAGCAGTACTTC
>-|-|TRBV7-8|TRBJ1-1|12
CASSFARTEAFF
TGTGCCAGCAGCTTCGCGCGCACTGAAGCTTTCTTT
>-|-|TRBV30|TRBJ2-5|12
CAWSLKQETQYF
TGTGCCTGGAGTCTTAAACAAGAGACCCAGTACTTC
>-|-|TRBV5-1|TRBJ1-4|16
CASSLAGNQAREKLFF
TGCGCCAGCAGCTTGGCTGGTAATCAAGCCAGGGAAAAACTGTTTTTT
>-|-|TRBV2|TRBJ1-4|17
CASSAVQGGGTNEKLFF
TGTGCCAGCAGTGCGGTGCAAGGAGGAGGAACTAATGAAAAACTGTTTTTT
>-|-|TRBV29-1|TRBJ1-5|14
CSVAGGNSNQPQHF
TGCAGCGTTGCGGGCGGGAATAGCAATCAGCCCCAGCATTTT
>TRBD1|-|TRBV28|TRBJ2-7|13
CASIPGQTREQYF
TGTGCCAGCATACCGGGACAGACCCGCGAGCAGTACTTC
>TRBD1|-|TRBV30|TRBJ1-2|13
CAWIPGGNYGYTF
TGTGCCTGGATCCCAGGGGGCAACTATGGCTACACCTTC
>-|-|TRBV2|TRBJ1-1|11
CASSAGPEAFF
TGTGCCAGCAGTGCAGGTCCTGAAGCTTTCTTT
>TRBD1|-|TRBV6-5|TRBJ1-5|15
CASSLVGQANQPQHF
TGTGCCAGCAGTTTGGTAGGACAGGCCAATCAGCCCCAGCATTTT
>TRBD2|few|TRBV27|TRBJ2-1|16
CASSPRGTSGYNEQFF
TGTGCCAGCAGTCCCCGGGGGACTAGCGGCTACAATGAGCAGTTCTTC
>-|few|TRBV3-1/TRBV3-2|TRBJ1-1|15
CASSRQPNGETEAFF
TGTGCCAGCAGCCGACAGCCTAATGGGGAAACTGAAGCTTTCTTT
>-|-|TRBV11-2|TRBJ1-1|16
CASSSTTQGLGTEAFF
TGTGCCAGCAGCTCCACCACACAGGGCTTGGGGACTGAAGCTTTCTTT
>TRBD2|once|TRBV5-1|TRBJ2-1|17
CASSRAPGLATYNEQFF
TGCGCCAGCAGCCGGGCGCCGGGACTAGCGACATACAATGAGCAGTTCTTC
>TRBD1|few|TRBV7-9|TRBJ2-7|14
CASSFDRGDGEQYF
TGTGCCAGCAGCTTTGACAGGGGGGACGGCGAGCAGTACTTC
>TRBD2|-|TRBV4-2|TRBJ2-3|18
CASSNPWERGAPTDTQYF
TGTGCCAGCAGCAACCCTTGGGAGCGGGGGGCCCCCACAGATACGCAGTATTTT
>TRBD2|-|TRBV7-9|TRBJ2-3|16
CASSAQLAGTADTQYF
TGTGCCAGCAGCGCCCAACTAGCGGGGACAGCAGATACGCAGTATTTT
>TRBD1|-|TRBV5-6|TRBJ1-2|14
CASSWTGDGGGYTF
TGTGCCAGCAGCTGGACAGGGGACGGGGGAGGCTACACCTTC
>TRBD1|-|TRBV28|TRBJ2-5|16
CASSRDRNPGGETQYF
TGTGCCAGCAGCCGGGACAGGAACCCCGGGGGAGAGACCCAGTACTTC
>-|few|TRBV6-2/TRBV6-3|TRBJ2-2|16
CASSYSNARDSGELFF
TGTGCCAGCAGTTACTCGAATGCCCGGGATTCCGGGGAGCTGTTTTTT
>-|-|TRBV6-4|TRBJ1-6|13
CASSAQGSSPLHF
TGTGCCAGCAGTGCTCAAGGGAGTTCACCCCTCCACTTT
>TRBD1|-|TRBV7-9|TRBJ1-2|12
CASSQTGFGYTF
TGTGCCAGCAGCCAGACAGGGTTTGGCTACACCTTC
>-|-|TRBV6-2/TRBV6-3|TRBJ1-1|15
CASSPLGGADTEAFF
TGTGCCAGCAGTCCGCTGGGGGGGGCTGACACTGAAGCTTTCTTT
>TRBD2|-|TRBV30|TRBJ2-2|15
CACPPRGGETGELFF
TGTGCCTGCCCCCCCCGCGGGGGGGAGACCGGGGAGCTGTTTTTT
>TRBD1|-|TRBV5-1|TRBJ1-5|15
CASSEQGLGNQPQHF
TGCGCCAGCAGCGAACAGGGGCTCGGCAATCAGCCCCAGCATTTT
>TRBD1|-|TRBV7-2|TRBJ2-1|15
CASSSTGGSYNEQFF
TGTGCCAGCAGCTCGACAGGGGGGTCCTACAATGAGCAGTTCTTC